The rows below give T cell receptor beta chains drawn from one sample of a study of PD-1 blockade in mismatch repair-deficient tumors. Their antigens remain unidentified. The repertoire was sequenced with immunoSEQ multiplex PCR; TCRdb's copy has only in-frame clones and lacks some. The table has 7,000 to 9,000 clones, approximately 89% seen once; the top ten hold approximately 12%. This sample comprised cells cultured in vitro, obtained from a patient treated with pembrolizumab. These receptors were obtained from an adult with mismatch repair-deficient cancer. Both conserved end residues are part of each CDR3.

CDR3: CASSQDPAVFYEQYF; V: TRBV4-1; length: 15
CDR3: CASSPEGGGDTQYF; V: TRBV18; length: 14
CDR3: CAISETGGRNTIYF; V: TRBV10-3; length: 14
CDR3: CATSRQGQETQYF; V: TRBV15; length: 13
CDR3: CASSQGSGGRIYGYTF; V: TRBV14; length: 16
CDR3: CASSSGLAGVYF; V: TRBV14; length: 12
CDR3: CASRNTGLGYGYTF; V: TRBV28; length: 14
CDR3: CASSLTGTEAFF; V: TRBV7-9; length: 12
CDR3: CASGKAGESYNEQFF; V: TRBV5-1; length: 15
CDR3: CASSPTGHPDTQYF; V: TRBV5-4; length: 14
CDR3: CATKLAQNGNEQFF; V: TRBV19; length: 14
CDR3: CASSLGSSPYNSPLHF; V: TRBV7-2; length: 16
CDR3: CASSGVRRVSYEQYF; V: TRBV2; length: 15
CDR3: CASSAELSGLAGEDTQYF; V: TRBV2; length: 18
CDR3: CASGLSGTGAGNTIYF; V: TRBV12-5; length: 16
CDR3: CASRKRGEGGYGYTF; V: TRBV6-5; length: 15
CDR3: CASSQGRLGSYNEQFF; V: TRBV4-1; length: 16
CDR3: CASSGGRGGYTF; V: TRBV2; length: 12
CDR3: CASSGRTSPWGYTF; V: TRBV6-1; length: 14
CDR3: CASSVDLYVTEAFF; V: TRBV9; length: 14
CDR3: CASSLWVGGDTQYF; V: TRBV27; length: 14
CDR3: CASRIQGYGYTF; V: TRBV28; length: 12
CDR3: CSVEDLVGDRGRDTQYF; V: TRBV29-1; length: 17
CDR3: CASSLVGGTYEQFF; V: TRBV5-1; length: 14
CDR3: CASRGPLLEQFF; V: TRBV6-4; length: 12
CDR3: CAWDRGDTQYF; V: TRBV30; length: 11
CDR3: CASSNRGAKNIQYF; V: TRBV5-6; length: 14
CDR3: CASSLGMDTQYF; V: TRBV28; length: 12
CDR3: CASSPLGGTATYGYTF; V: TRBV9; length: 16
CDR3: CASSETTSGTDTQYF; V: TRBV6-1; length: 15
CDR3: CASSLYQGFEEDSPLHF; V: TRBV5-4; length: 17
CDR3: CASSGQLVAYEQYF; V: TRBV6-1; length: 14
CDR3: CASSLEVIDTQYF; V: TRBV5-1; length: 13
CDR3: CASSLQGLYGYTF; V: TRBV6-1; length: 13
CDR3: CAAGDADTQYF; V: TRBV6-6; length: 11
CDR3: CASSPRTGELYGYTF; V: TRBV18; length: 15
CDR3: CASSVGVQREAPYEQYF; V: TRBV9; length: 17
CDR3: CASSSGTGTATNEKLFF; V: TRBV5-1; length: 17
CDR3: CASSSPKNTDTQYF; V: TRBV5-6; length: 14
CDR3: CATGQGRDTQYF; V: TRBV5-4; length: 12
CDR3: CASSVTSGSETQYF; V: TRBV9; length: 14
CDR3: CASSSSGASSYNEQFF; V: TRBV5-1; length: 16
CDR3: CASSLGDSVETQYF; V: TRBV5-1; length: 14
CDR3: CASSPNPGQGAEAFF; V: TRBV7-3; length: 15
CDR3: CASSFTSFSYNEQFF; V: TRBV6-6; length: 15
CDR3: CASSPRHQDKTGVSGYTF; V: TRBV18; length: 18
CDR3: CATSSWNDNEQFF; V: TRBV7-9; length: 13
CDR3: CASSGGVNQPQHF; V: TRBV6-5; length: 13
CDR3: CASSFGLAGGLSEQYF; V: TRBV5-4; length: 16
CDR3: CASNPGYPNYGYTF; V: TRBV9; length: 14
CDR3: CASSVTGTGGIDYGYTF; V: TRBV19; length: 17
CDR3: CASSQDSNSPSGANVLTF; V: TRBV14; length: 18
CDR3: CARSLSQNIQYF; V: TRBV5-3; length: 12
CDR3: CASSPDGSTVPWEQYF; V: TRBV4-1; length: 16
CDR3: CASSYSKSQPQHF; V: TRBV6-5; length: 13
CDR3: CASSADRAANEKLFF; V: TRBV27; length: 15
CDR3: CASSPGRMNTEAFF; V: TRBV5-1; length: 14